This is a list of T cell receptor beta chains from one sample in a study of blood T cell repertoires in COVID-19. Repertoires were generated with immunoSEQ multiplex PCR, while TCRdb's copy carries only in-frame clones and drops some. The data hold 300,000 to 400,000 clones, with 80% to 90% observed a single time. Input material: PBMCs or T cells enriched from blood (not recorded which). The receptors stem from a man between 18 and 29 years old who had recovered from COVID-19. Each CDR3 is given without its conserved first and last residue. The D gene is left open where the match is weak.

TRBV29-1,TRBJ2-1,.,SVVPLYNEQF
TRBV6-2/TRBV6-3,TRBJ1-5,.,ASSYFDQPQH
TRBV5-4,TRBJ2-3,TRBD1,ASSRPGQGSTDTQY
TRBV10-3,TRBJ1-2,.,AISEGARPGYT
TRBV13,TRBJ1-3,.,ASSLSGDSGNTIY
TRBV5-1,TRBJ2-5,.,ASSPRYFGDKETQY
TRBV10-2,TRBJ1-1,.,ASSEQGWTEAF
TRBV25-1,TRBJ2-5,TRBD1,ASSDLTGGEETQY
TRBV7-2,TRBJ2-1,TRBD2,ASSLTTGTSSGEQF
TRBV5-4,TRBJ2-5,.,ASSLKGQGGQETQY
TRBV19,TRBJ1-4,TRBD1,ASSTGQGRGEKLF
TRBV6-1,TRBJ1-2,TRBD1,ASSVRDRGLLGIHGYT
TRBV5-6,TRBJ2-7,.,ASSLGGRDYEQY